This T cell receptor (beta chain) is drawn from a study of T cells expressing NK-cell markers. Study-level information: Cells sorted as CD3+CD56+NKG2C+, CD3+CD56+NKG2C- and CD3+CD56-NKG2C+ T cells supplied the TCR beta repertoires. Sequenced donors, eight in total, included seven who were HCMV-seropositive and one who was seronegative. Study-level findings and limits: HCMV specificity of the expanded NKG2C+ T cell clones was not established.

The germline CDR1 and CDR2 sequences are SGHRS and YFSETQ. The CDR3 loop spans 14 amino acids. TCRdb reworked the 5' RACE reads into one entry per CDR3 protein, no DNA. This table lists 400,000 to 450,000 distinct CDR3 sequences. With regard to this clonotype: Its antigen remains unknown.

The chain has TRBV5-1 and TRBJ1-1. The sample taken for sequencing was blood T cells: a sorted CD56 or NKG2C T cell subset, CD4+ or CD8+ T cells, or bulk PBMC T cells (not recorded which). This TCR came from a woman aged 18-70 years in good health. The CDR3 reads CATNTGDLNTEAFF.